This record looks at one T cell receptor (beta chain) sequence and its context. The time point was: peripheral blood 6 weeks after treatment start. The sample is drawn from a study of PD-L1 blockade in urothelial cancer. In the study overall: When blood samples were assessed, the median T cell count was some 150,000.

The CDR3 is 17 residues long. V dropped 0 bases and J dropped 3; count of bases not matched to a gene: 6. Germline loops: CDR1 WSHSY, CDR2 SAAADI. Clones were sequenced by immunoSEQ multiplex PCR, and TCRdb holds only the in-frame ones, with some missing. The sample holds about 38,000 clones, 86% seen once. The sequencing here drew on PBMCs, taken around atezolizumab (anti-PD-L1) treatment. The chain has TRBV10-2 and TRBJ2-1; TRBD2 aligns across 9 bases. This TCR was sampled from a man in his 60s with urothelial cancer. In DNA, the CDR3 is TGCGCCAGCAGTGAGTCTGGTGCGGGGGGGCTCTACAATGAGCAGTTCTTC. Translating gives CASSESGAGGLYNEQFF.